This T cell receptor (beta chain) was captured by sequencing in a study of blood T cell repertoires in COVID-19. Overall study context: Some COVID-19 samples were acute and others convalescent; all came from the United States, Italy and Spain. PBMCs, B-cell-depleted T cells, or T cells provided the cDNA or gDNA that made up the material.

Original processing notes: Nucleated cell number was recorded as an estimate derived from reference gene primer amplification. Measured with immunoSEQ multiplex PCR; TCRdb has only the in-frame clones, and not every one. That table furnishes V, J and clone size, whereas the DNA furnished D and trimming. The data hold around 200,000 clones, with over 75% observed a single time. The sequence was collected from a man aged 80 or over with acute or convalescent COVID-19. The source material was peripheral blood.

CDR3 nucleotides: TGTGCCAGCAGCCTAAGACAGAGCACAGATACGCAGTATTTT. This translates into CASSLRQSTDTQYF. This rearrangement joins TRBV7-2 to TRBJ2-3, with D possibly matching TRBD1 (5 bases). Trimming pared 5 bases from V and 0 bases from J, leaving 9 bases between. The CDR3 has 14 amino acids. Germline V gene data show CDR1 as SGHTA and CDR2 as FQGNSA.